These 20 T cell receptor beta chains share one sample of origin, sequenced in a study of T cells in Graves' hyperthyroidism and ophthalmopathy. There were TCR beta CDR3 regions amplified from RNA transcripts. During a first-round RT-PCR of the TCR CDR3, the HTBI primer set was used. MiXCR was run by TCRdb on the multiplex PCR reads, yielding one entry per CDR3 protein. The sample gives about 210,000 distinct CDR3 sequences, about a sixth of which show up once; under 65% is in the top ten. The sample comprised blood. Source of these receptors: a man aged 45-60 years with Graves' hyperthyroidism.

The table lists this clonotype with many counts. The chain employs TRBV20-1 and TRBJ2-3, with 9 bases identical to TRBD2. This CDR3 comprises 16 residues. Germline V gene data show CDR1 as DFQATT and CDR2 as SNEGSKA (reference sequence). V shed 6 bases and J 0 bases; nucleotides not matched to a gene: 10. CDR3 sequence: CSAQTTSGYSTDTQYF. The CDR3, as DNA: TGCAGTGCCCAGACGACTAGCGGATATAGCACAGATACGCAGTATTTT.

This sequence joins TRBV6-5 and TRBJ2-5; D may be TRBD1 (6 bases). CDR3 size: 13 residues. CDR1 MNHEY and CDR2 SVGAGI come from the germline V gene. With 5 bases removed from V and 5 bases from J, the gap between germline ends came to 12 bases. The CDR3 DNA reads as TGTGCCAGCAGTATACAGGGTGGGGAGACCCAGTACTTC. Amino acid sequence: CASSIQGGETQYF.

The sample holds many counts of this clonotype. The chain couples TRBV7-8 to TRBJ2-1; TRBD2 matches at 13 bases. This CDR3 has 16 residues. Germline lookup yields CDR1 SGHVS and CDR2 FQNEAQ. J gave up 1 base and V 5 bases, and 2 bases lay outside the gene matches. The CDR3 loop is CASSRGLAGSYNEQFF. The CDR3 DNA is TGTGCCAGCAGCCGGGGACTAGCGGGATCCTACAATGAGCAGTTCTTC.

This rearrangement joins TRBV4-1 to TRBJ2-7, with 12 bases aligning to TRBD2. Germline V gene lookup returns CDR1 MGHRA and CDR2 YSYEKL. V gave up 0 bases and J gave up 5 bases; unmatched junction bases: 8. The CDR3 extends over 17 amino acids. CDR3 in amino acids: CASSQDFRLAGANEQYF. The CDR3 DNA reads as TGCGCCAGCAGCCAAGACTTTAGACTAGCGGGAGCTAACGAGCAGTACTTC.

This chain joins TRBV20-1 and TRBJ2-2; D call uncertain. Trimming cost V 1 base and J 0 bases, with 12 bases left between them. This CDR3 has 16 residues. Per germline, CDR1 DFQATT and CDR2 SNEGSKA (reference sequence). The CDR3 reads CSARGPQRSNTGELFF. Here the CDR3 DNA reads TGCAGTGCTAGAGGTCCACAGCGATCGAACACCGGGGAGCTGTTTTTT.

This clonotype was found many times. The chain combines TRBV2 with TRBJ1-1; 9 bases align to TRBD1. CDR1 is SNHLY and CDR2 is FYNNEI in the germline V gene. The V gene end was trimmed by 8 bases and the J gene end by 3 bases; junction bases not matched to a gene: 4. This CDR3 contains 13 residues. The CDR3 loop reads CASDGTGYTEAFF. The CDR3, as DNA: TGTGCCAGCGACGGGACAGGGTACACTGAAGCTTTCTTT.

The chain couples TRBV24-1 to TRBJ2-2; the match to TRBD2 covers 8 bases. The ends lost 4 bases at V and 6 bases at J; junction bases unmatched: 9. The length of the CDR3 is 16 residues. Germline-derived CDR1 and CDR2 are KGHDR and SFDVKD. The CDR3 spells CATSEKGGRIPGELFF. The CDR3 region has the DNA TGTGCCACCAGTGAAAAGGGCGGGAGGATACCCGGGGAGCTGTTTTTT.

The chain carries TRBV2 and TRBJ2-3; maybe TRBD1 (5 bases). The CDR3 is 17 amino acids. Germline V lookup: CDR1 SNHLY, CDR2 FYNNEI. Between the trimmed V and J ends, which lost 3 bases and 2 bases, there was a span of 18 bases. Written as DNA, the CDR3 is TGTGCCAGCAGTGACCTTGGGGCCGCTGGGGCCACAGATACGCAGTATTTT. Translating gives CASSDLGAAGATDTQYF.

Notes on this clonotype: A much larger clone lies a single base off, so this may be a read error. The rearrangement uses TRBV7-9 and TRBJ2-3; weak D call: TRBD2 (5 bases). The CDR3 is 14 amino acids. Per germline, CDR1 SEHNR and CDR2 FQNEAQ (reference sequence). CDR3 DNA sequence: TGTGCCGGCAGCTTAGCGTTTCGCACAGATACGCAGTATTTT. This translates into CAGSLAFRTDTQYF.

This clonotype was seen only a few times. This rearrangement joins TRBV6-1 to TRBJ2-3, with D unresolved. There are 13 residues in the CDR3. V lost 1 base to trimming and J lost 5 bases, with 7 bases between them. From germline, CDR1 is MNHNS and CDR2 SASEGT. The CDR3 region is CASSEGLVDTQYF. The CDR3 nucleotides are TGTGCCAGCAGTGAAGGTTTAGTAGATACGCAGTATTTT.

Worth noting for this clonotype: This clone may be a read error of a much larger clone one base away. The CDR3 sequence is CASSQFLSGEPFF. CDR3 coding DNA: TGTGCCAGCAGCCAGTTCTTATCCGGGGAGCCGTTTTTT. This chain links TRBV3-1 with TRBJ2-2; D possibly corresponds to TRBD2 (5 bases). The CDR3 sequence is 13 residues long. Germline CDR1 and CDR2: LGHDT and YNNKEL (reference sequence).

The table lists this clonotype with many counts. This chain joins TRBV3-1 and TRBJ1-3; no reliable D call. This CDR3 is built from 14 residues. Germline V gives CDR1 LGHDT, CDR2 YNNKEL (reference sequence). Trimming removed 2 bases at V and 3 bases at J, with 8 bases between. CDR3 protein: CASSQREGGNTIYF. DNA for the CDR3: TGTGCCAGCAGCCAAAGGGAAGGTGGAAACACCATATATTTT.

The chain carries TRBV3-1 and TRBJ2-5; D tentatively fits TRBD1 or TRBD2 (5 bases each). The CDR3 length is 14 residues. Per the germline V gene, CDR1 is LGHDT and CDR2 is YNNKEL (reference sequence). The V end was cut by 2 bases, the J end by 10 bases, with 17 bases between. The CDR3: CASSQQGAGGRQYF. The CDR3 DNA is TGTGCCAGCAGCCAACAAGGGGCCGGAGGCCGCCAGTACTTC.

V gene TRBV6-2 or TRBV6-3 combines with J gene TRBJ1-1; a possible D gene is TRBD1 (5 bases). V was clipped by 2 bases and J by 1 base, with 14 bases between them. There are 16 residues in the CDR3. In germline, CDR1 is MNHEY, CDR2 SVGEGT. Here the CDR3 DNA reads TGTGCCAGCAGTTACCCCTGGCAGGGTCGGAACACTGAAGCTTTCTTT. It specifies CASSYPWQGRNTEAFF.

Details on this clonotype: This may arise from a read error, as a much more abundant clone is one base away. The rearrangement joins TRBV6-2 or TRBV6-3 to TRBJ2-1; perhaps TRBD1 as D (6 bases). The assigned J gene may be wrong: the sequence end matches TRBJ2-7 better. CDR1 and CDR2 from the germline V gene are MNHEY and SVGEGT. This CDR3 region has 16 residues. CDR3 loop: CASSLKYRVILHEQYF. Written as DNA, the CDR3 is TGTGCCAGCAGTCTTAAATACAGGGTGATTCTACATGAGCAGTACTTC.

The gene calls are TRBV7-8 and TRBJ1-1; D is perhaps TRBD1 (5 bases). This CDR3 has 14 amino acids. V was shortened by 4 bases and J by 1 base, with 10 bases between the two germline ends. Germline CDR1 and CDR2: SGHVS and FQNEAQ. CDR3 DNA: TGTGCCAGCAGCTGGCGACAGTCGAACACTGAAGCTTTCTTT. It yields the protein CASSWRQSNTEAFF.

This clonotype was counted only a few times. This chain joins TRBV5-1 and TRBJ2-5, with 8 bases that match TRBD2. CDR1 is SGHRS and CDR2 is YFSETQ in the germline V gene. V was clipped by 0 bases and J by 7 bases; unmatched bases: 5. The CDR3 covers 14 residues. In nucleotides, the CDR3 is TGCGCCAGCAGCTTGGGCGATCGGGGGGGGACCCAGTACTTC. Protein sequence: CASSLGDRGGTQYF.

The table lists this clonotype with a few counts. The rearrangement uses TRBV5-5 and TRBJ2-2; the D call may be TRBD1 or TRBD2 (6 bases each). Trimming cost V 5 bases and J 6 bases, with 11 bases left between them. This CDR3 comprises 13 residues. Germline loops: CDR1 SGHKS, CDR2 YYEKEE (reference sequence). As DNA, the CDR3 is TGTGCCAGCAGTTGGGGGGCCCCCGGGGAGCTGTTTTTT. It yields the protein CASSWGAPGELFF.

The V and J genes are TRBV9 and TRBJ2-1; possible D gene TRBD2, 5 bases. Germline CDR1 is SGDLS and CDR2 is YYNGEE. This CDR3 comprises 16 residues. The V end was cut by 1 base, the J end by 7 bases, with 18 bases between. The CDR3 here is CASSVREIEGGNEQFF. CDR3 in DNA: TGTGCCAGCAGCGTAAGGGAGATAGAAGGCGGGAATGAGCAGTTCTTC.

This clonotype was detected only a few times. The chain joins TRBV20-1 to TRBJ2-5; D unresolved. V lost 3 bases and J lost 4, with 12 bases in between. There are 13 residues in the CDR3. From germline, CDR1 is DFQATT and CDR2 SNEGSKA (reference sequence). DNA of the CDR3: TGCAGTGCTAGCGAGGTTTACGGAGAGACCCAGTACTTC. It specifies CSASEVYGETQYF.